This T cell receptor beta chain stems from a study of OX40 agonist ivuxolimab in advanced cancers. Whole-study context: From roughly 20 to 85 years was the age range, with a mean of 60 years, and about 78% were male.

Assay used: immunoSEQ multiplex PCR; TCRdb lists only in-frame clones, some missing. The top ten clones hold 0.5% to 0.6% of a sample with around 70,000 clones, 85% to 90% of them seen once. Germline V gives CDR1 SGHVS, CDR2 FNYEAQ. Trimming cost V 4 bases and J 0 bases, with 12 bases left between them. The CDR3 is 15 residues long. The TCR originated in an adult with an advanced solid tumor such as melanoma, head and neck, liver or kidney cancer. The input for sequencing was CD4+ or CD8+ T cells sorted from blood, taken in a trial of the OX40 agonist ivuxolimab. V gene TRBV7-6 combines with J gene TRBJ1-2; perhaps TRBD1 as D (5 bases). CDR3 residues: CASSWGGRANYGYTF. CDR3 sequence (DNA): TGTGCCAGCAGCTGGGGGGGGAGAGCTAACTATGGCTACACCTTC.